This note documents a single T cell receptor (beta chain) sequence. Its target is unknown. TCRdb used MiXCR to reprocess the reads, holding one entry per CDR3 protein. The repertoire holds some 560,000 distinct CDR3 sequences, just under 40% seen once, with around 46% in the top ten. The entry originates in a study of T cell repertoires in cytomegalovirus infection. Study summary: Public TCR beta signatures were indicative of both CMV infection and a matching HLA type.

Germline CDR1 and CDR2: MGHRA and YSYEKL. The CDR3 is made up of 12 amino acids. Deletions cut 3 bases from V and 7 bases from J, with 4 bases between. The sequenced sample was cultured PBMCs, obtained from culture after CMV antigen stimulation. This chain connects TRBV4-1 to TRBJ1-6; D gene ambiguous. The sequence was collected from a human donor in good health (CMV status not recorded). Some clones in this sample may be carry-over from other donors' samples. CDR3 in amino acids: CASSHGNSPLHF. For the CDR3, the DNA is TGCGCCAGCAGCCATGGAAATTCACCCCTCCACTTT.